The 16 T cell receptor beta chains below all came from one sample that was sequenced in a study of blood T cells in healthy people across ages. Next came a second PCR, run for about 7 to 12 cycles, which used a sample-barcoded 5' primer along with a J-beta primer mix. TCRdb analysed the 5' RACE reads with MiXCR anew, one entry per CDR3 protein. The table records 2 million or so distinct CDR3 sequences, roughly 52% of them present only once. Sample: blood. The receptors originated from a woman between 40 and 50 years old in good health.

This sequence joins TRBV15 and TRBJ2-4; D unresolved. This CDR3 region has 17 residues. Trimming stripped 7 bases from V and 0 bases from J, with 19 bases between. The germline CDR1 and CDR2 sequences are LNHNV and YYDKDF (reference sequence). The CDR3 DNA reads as TGTGCCACCACCCCCAAGGAAGCTTTCCTAGCCAAAAACATTCAGTACTTC. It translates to CATTPKEAFLAKNIQYF.

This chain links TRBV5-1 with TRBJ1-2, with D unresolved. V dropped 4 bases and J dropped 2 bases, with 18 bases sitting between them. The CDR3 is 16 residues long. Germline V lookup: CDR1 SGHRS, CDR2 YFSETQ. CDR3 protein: CASSPKSPPPNYGYTF. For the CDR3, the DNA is TGCGCCAGCAGCCCGAAGTCCCCGCCGCCGAACTATGGCTACACCTTC.

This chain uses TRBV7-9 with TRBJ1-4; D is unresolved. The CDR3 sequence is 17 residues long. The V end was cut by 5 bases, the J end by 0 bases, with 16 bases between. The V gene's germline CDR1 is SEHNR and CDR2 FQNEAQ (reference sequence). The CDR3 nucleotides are TGTGCCAGCAGCCAAACGGGGTCGGGAGCAACTAATGAAAAACTGTTTTTT. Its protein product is CASSQTGSGATNEKLFF.

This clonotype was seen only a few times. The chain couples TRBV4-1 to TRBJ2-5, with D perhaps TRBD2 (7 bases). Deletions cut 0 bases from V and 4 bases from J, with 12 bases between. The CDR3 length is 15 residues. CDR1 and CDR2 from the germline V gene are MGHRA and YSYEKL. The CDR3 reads CASSQDPGGGETQYF. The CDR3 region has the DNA TGCGCCAGCAGCCAAGATCCGGGGGGCGGAGAGACCCAGTACTTC.

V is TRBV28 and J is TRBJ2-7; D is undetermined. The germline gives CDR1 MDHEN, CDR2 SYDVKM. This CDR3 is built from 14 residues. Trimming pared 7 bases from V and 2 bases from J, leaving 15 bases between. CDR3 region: CASTNGGATYEQYF. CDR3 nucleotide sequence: TGTGCCAGCACCAATGGCGGAGCCACCTACGAGCAGTACTTC.

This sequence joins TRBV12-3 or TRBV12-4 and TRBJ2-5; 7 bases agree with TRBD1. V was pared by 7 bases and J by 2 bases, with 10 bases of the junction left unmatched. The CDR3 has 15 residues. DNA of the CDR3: TGTGCCAGCAAAGTCCGGGCGACAGGGCAAGAGACCCAGTACTTC. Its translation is CASKVRATGQETQYF.

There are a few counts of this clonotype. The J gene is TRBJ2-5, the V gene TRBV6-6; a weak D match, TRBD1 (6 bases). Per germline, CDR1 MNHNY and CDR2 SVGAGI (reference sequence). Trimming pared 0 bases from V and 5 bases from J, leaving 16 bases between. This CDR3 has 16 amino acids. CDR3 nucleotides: TGTGCCAGCAGTTACTCGACAGGTCTCCGGAGGGAGACCCAGTACTTC. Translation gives CASSYSTGLRRETQYF.

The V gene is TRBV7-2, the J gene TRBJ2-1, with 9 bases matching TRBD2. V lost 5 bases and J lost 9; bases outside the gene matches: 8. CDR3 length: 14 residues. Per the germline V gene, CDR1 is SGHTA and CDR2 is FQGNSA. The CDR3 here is CASSPQTSGREQFF. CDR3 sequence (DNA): TGTGCCAGCAGCCCACAGACTAGCGGCCGTGAGCAGTTCTTC.

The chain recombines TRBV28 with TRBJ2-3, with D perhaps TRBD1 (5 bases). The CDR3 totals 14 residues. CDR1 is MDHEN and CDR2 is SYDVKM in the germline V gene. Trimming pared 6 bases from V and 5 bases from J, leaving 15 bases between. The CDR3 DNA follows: TGTGCCAGCAGGAAGCTGGAAGGGGAAGATACGCAGTATTTT. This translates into CASRKLEGEDTQYF.

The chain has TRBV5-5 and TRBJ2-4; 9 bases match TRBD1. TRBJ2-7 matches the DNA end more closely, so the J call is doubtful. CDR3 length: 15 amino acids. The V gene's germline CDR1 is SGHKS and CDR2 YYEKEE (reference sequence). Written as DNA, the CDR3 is TGTGCCAGCAACCAGGACAGGGGCGGGTCATACGAGCAGTACTTC. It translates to CASNQDRGGSYEQYF.

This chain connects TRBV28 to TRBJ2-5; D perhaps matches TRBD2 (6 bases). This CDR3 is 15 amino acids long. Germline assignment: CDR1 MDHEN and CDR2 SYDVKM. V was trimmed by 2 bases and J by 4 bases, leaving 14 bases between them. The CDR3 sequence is CASSLHGVGGETQYF. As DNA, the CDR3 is TGTGCCAGCAGTTTACACGGGGTCGGGGGAGAGACCCAGTACTTC. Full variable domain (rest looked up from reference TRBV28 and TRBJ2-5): DVKVTQSSRYLVKRTGEKVFLECVQDMDHENMFWYRQDPGLGLRLIYFSYDVKMKEKGDIPEGYSVSREKKERFSLILESASTNQTSMYLCASSLHGVGGETQYFGPGTRLLVL.

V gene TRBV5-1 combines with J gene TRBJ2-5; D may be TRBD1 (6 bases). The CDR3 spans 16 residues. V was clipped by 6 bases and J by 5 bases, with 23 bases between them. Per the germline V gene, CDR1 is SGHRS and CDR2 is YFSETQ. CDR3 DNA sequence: TGCGCCAGCAACCCGTTCCCCATGGGGGCTTGGGAGACCCAGTACTTC. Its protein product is CASNPFPMGAWETQYF.

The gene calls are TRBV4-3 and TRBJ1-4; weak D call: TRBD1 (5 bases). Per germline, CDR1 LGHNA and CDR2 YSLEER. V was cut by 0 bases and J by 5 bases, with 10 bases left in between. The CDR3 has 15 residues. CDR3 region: CASSQEEGLNEKLFF. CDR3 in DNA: TGCGCCAGCAGCCAAGAGGAGGGGCTAAATGAAAAACTGTTTTTT.

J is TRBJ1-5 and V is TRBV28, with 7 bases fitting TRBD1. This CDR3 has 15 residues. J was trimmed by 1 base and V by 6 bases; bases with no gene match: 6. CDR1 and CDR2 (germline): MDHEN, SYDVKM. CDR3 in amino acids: CASRIQGPSNQPQHF. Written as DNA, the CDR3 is TGTGCCAGCAGGATACAGGGGCCGAGCAATCAGCCCCAGCATTTT.

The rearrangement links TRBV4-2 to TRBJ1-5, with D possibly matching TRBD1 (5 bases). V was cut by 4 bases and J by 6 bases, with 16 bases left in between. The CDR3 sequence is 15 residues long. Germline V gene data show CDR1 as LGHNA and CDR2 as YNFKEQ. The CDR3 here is CASSPSWGTGQPQHF. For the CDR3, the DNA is TGTGCCAGCAGCCCGAGTTGGGGGACGGGTCAGCCCCAGCATTTT.

The CDR3 coding sequence is TGTGCCAGCAGCTCACTCCCCCGGACAGGGCATTTCGGTGGCTACACCTTC. This gives the protein CASSSLPRTGHFGGYTF. The V call is TRBV28, the J call TRBJ1-2; 8 nucleotides agree with TRBD1. Germline lookup yields CDR1 MDHEN and CDR2 SYDVKM. V was clipped by 6 bases and J by 7 bases; unmatched bases: 19. The CDR3 loop spans 17 amino acids.